This T cell receptor (beta chain) was sequenced during a study of cytomegalovirus exposure and HLA in healthy donors. CDR3 length: 17 amino acids. Germline V lookup: CDR1 LNHDA, CDR2 SQIVND (reference sequence). Trimming removed 5 bases at V and 1 base at J, with 18 bases between. The PCR was carried out with 60 Vbeta primers and 13 Jbeta primers. Here immunoSEQ multiplex PCR was the method, and the copy in TCRdb shows in-frame clones only, minus some. The sample has tens of thousands of clones; about 81% are singletons. V gene TRBV19 combines with J gene TRBJ1-3, with D tentatively TRBD1 (5 bases). Sequenced material: PBMCs. This sequence was found in a middle-aged man in good health and CMV-seropositive. CDR3 sequence reads: CASSSLTRRGSGNTIYF. CDR3 sequence (DNA): TGTGCCAGTAGTTCCCTGACCCGTCGGGGGTCTGGAAACACCATATATTTT.